The following is a TCR beta chain sequence with its context. V shed 7 bases and J 8 bases; nucleotides not matched to a gene: 15. The germline CDR1 and CDR2 sequences are SQVTM and ANQGSEA. The CDR3 consists of 15 residues. As originally analysed: Amplification of reference gene primers provided the estimated nucleated cell counts. Using immunoSEQ multiplex PCR, the repertoire was profiled, and TCRdb retains in-frame clones only, with some absent. V, J and clone size are taken as reported in that table, and D and trimming were inferred from the DNA itself. The sample holds 120,000 or so clones, 72% seen once. This sample is part of a study of blood T cell repertoires in COVID-19. Study as a whole: Some COVID-19 samples were acute and others convalescent; all came from the United States, Italy and Spain. PBMCs, B-cell-depleted T cells, or T cells provided the cDNA or gDNA that made up the material.

The sequence was obtained from a woman in her fifties or sixties with acute or convalescent COVID-19. Source material: peripheral blood. The rearrangement uses TRBV29-1 and TRBJ1-2, with 11 nucleotides matching TRBD1. The CDR3, as DNA: TGCAGCGCCCACTCGGCAGGGACAGGGGGACCAGGCTACACCTTC. This sequence encodes CSAHSAGTGGPGYTF.